This T cell receptor (beta chain) appears in the sequencing data of a study of blood T cell repertoires in COVID-19. Study context: Researchers got acute and convalescent COVID-19 samples from the United States, Italy and Spain. T cells, B-cell-depleted T cells, or PBMCs provided the cDNA or gDNA that served as material.

Per the original methods: Estimation of nucleated cell counts was performed using reference gene primer amplification. Data came from immunoSEQ multiplex PCR; TCRdb stores just in-frame clones and leaves some out. The DNA gave D and trimming, while V, J and clone size come from that table. The table records approximately 210,000 clones, just over 85% of them present only once. This clone has just one count. The CDR3 has 17 residues. With 4 bases clipped from V and 1 base from J, the junction kept 9 bases outside the gene matches. CDR1 is LNHDA, CDR2 SQIVND, per germline (reference sequence). The chain employs TRBV19 and TRBJ1-2, with TRBD1 matching over 10 bases. The sample consisted of peripheral blood. The sequence was collected from a man aged 25 to 40 who had recovered from COVID-19. Written as DNA, the CDR3 is TGTGCCAGTAGTACCGGGGGACAGGGGACGATTAACTATGGCTACACCTTC. This translates into CASSTGGQGTINYGYTF. The full variable domain, completed using reference TRBV19 and TRBJ1-2, is DGGITQSPKYLFRKEGQNVTLSCEQNLNHDAMYWYRQDPGQGLRLIYYSQIVNDFQKGDIAEGYSVSREKKESFPLTVTSAQKNPTAFYLCASSTGGQGTINYGYTFGSGTRLTVV.